This TCR beta chain derives from a study of blood T cells in healthy people across ages. Germline loops: CDR1 SGHDN, CDR2 FVKESK. Between the trimmed V and J ends, which lost 5 bases and 3 bases, there was a span of 17 bases. The CDR3 loop spans 15 amino acids. With a J-beta primer mix and a sample-barcoded 5' primer, a second PCR ran about 6 to 11 cycles. MiXCR, applied by TCRdb to the 5' RACE reads, yields one record per CDR3 protein. The sample carries some 560,000 distinct CDR3 sequences, over 25% recorded once. The sample also formed part of further work on T cells of mothers and their children.

Source material: blood. The rearrangement uses TRBV14 and TRBJ2-7, with D perhaps given as TRBD1 or TRBD2 (5 bases each). The sequence derives from a boy between 2 and 10 years old in good health. Here the CDR3 reads CASSERGAWGYEQYF. The CDR3 DNA reads as TGTGCCAGCAGCGAAAGGGGAGCTTGGGGCTACGAGCAGTACTTC.